This record covers a single TCR beta chain. Its antigen is still unknown. Then a second PCR, running roughly 7 to 11 cycles, was carried out with a sample-barcoded 5' primer and a J-beta primer mix. TCRdb processed the 5' RACE reads anew with MiXCR; each CDR3 protein has one entry. This sample yields roughly 800,000 distinct CDR3 sequences, of which roughly 60% are seen a single time; about 20% belongs to the top ten. This specimen comes from a study of blood T cells in healthy people across ages. Study-wide results and caveats: As age increased, TCR beta diversity per million T cells fell in a roughly linear fashion.

V was pared by 2 bases and J by 2 bases, with 3 bases between. The V gene's germline CDR1 is ENHRY and CDR2 SYGVKD. The CDR3 spans 12 residues. V is TRBV10-3 and J is TRBJ1-1; D is unclear. Sequencing was carried out using blood. This TCR came from a young man in good health. Written as DNA, the CDR3 is TGTGCCATCAGTGAGGACAACACTGAAGCTTTCTTT. It specifies CAISEDNTEAFF.